The entry below describes one T cell receptor (beta chain). This sample stems from a study of cytomegalovirus exposure and HLA in healthy donors. PCR used 60 Vbeta primers and 13 Jbeta primers. Some clones are missing from TCRdb's copy, which holds only in-frame ones; the method was immunoSEQ multiplex PCR. Of 120,000 or so clones listed, roughly 75% were seen once; the top ten hold roughly 3%. The V gene's germline CDR1 is MDHEN and CDR2 SYDVKM. Between the trimmed V and J ends, which lost 8 bases and 0 bases, there was a span of 8 bases. This CDR3 spans 12 amino acids. The TCR sequence derives from a woman aged 50 to 60 in good health and CMV-seronegative. Sequencing input: PBMCs. The chain recombines TRBV28 with TRBJ2-7, with a weak D call TRBD2 (5 bases). CDR3 nucleotides: TGTGCCAGCGGGGAGAGCTCCTACGAGCAGTACTTC. Protein: CASGESSYEQYF.